This passage covers 3 T cell receptor beta chains from one sample sequenced in a study of cytomegalovirus exposure and HLA in healthy donors. Amplification used 60 Vbeta primers and 13 Jbeta primers. TCRdb's copy holds only in-frame clones and misses some; the assay was immunoSEQ multiplex PCR. This repertoire shows under 90,000 clones, about four fifths found once; its top ten account for approximately 3.4%. Source material: PBMCs. These receptors all come from a man aged 35-49 years in good health and CMV-seronegative.

In the case of this clone: This same CDR3 is encoded by further DNA sequences in the sample. The chain links TRBV5-4 to TRBJ2-7, with a tentative D call TRBD2 (6 bases). Looked up from germline, CDR1 is SGHNT and CDR2 is YYREEE (reference sequence). The CDR3 runs to 13 residues. V was shortened by 1 base and J by 1 base, with 6 bases between the two germline ends. The CDR3 here is CASSLRGSYEQYF. The CDR3 coding sequence is TGTGCCAGCAGCTTGCGGGGGTCCTACGAGCAGTACTTC. Full variable domain (rest looked up from reference TRBV5-4 and TRBJ2-7): ETGVTQSPTHLIKTRGQQVTLRCSSQSGHNTVSWYQQALGQGPQFIFQYYREEENGRGNFPPRFSGLQFPNYSSELNVNALELDDSALYLCASSLRGSYEQYFGPGTRLTVT.

V and J are TRBV4-1 and TRBJ2-5; 9 nucleotides line up with TRBD2. After removal of 0 bases from V and 4 bases from J, the junction contained 3 bases not matched to a gene. From germline, CDR1 is MGHRA and CDR2 YSYEKL. The CDR3 is made up of 15 amino acids. The chain's CDR3 is CASSQERLAAETQYF. The DNA for the CDR3 is TGCGCCAGCAGCCAAGAAAGACTAGCGGCAGAGACCCAGTACTTC.

The chain is built from TRBV11-2 and TRBJ2-1; weak D call: TRBD2 (7 bases). The V gene's germline CDR1 is SGHAT and CDR2 FQNNGV. The CDR3 consists of 18 residues. The germline V and J ends were trimmed by 0 bases and 7 bases, with 22 bases remaining between them. CDR3: CASSLEGEVGGLRNEQFF. The DNA for the CDR3 is TGTGCCAGCAGCTTAGAGGGCGAGGTAGGGGGACTACGTAATGAGCAGTTCTTC.